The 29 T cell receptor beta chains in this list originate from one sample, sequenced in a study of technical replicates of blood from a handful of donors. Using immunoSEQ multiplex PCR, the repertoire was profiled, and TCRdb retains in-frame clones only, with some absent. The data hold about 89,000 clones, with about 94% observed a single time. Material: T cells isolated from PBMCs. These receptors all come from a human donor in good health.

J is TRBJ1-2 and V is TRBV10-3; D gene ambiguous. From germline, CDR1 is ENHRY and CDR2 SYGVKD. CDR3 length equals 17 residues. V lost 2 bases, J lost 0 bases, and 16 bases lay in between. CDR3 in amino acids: CAISETTQLQANYGYTF. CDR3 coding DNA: TGTGCCATCAGTGAGACAACACAGTTACAAGCTAACTATGGCTACACCTTC.

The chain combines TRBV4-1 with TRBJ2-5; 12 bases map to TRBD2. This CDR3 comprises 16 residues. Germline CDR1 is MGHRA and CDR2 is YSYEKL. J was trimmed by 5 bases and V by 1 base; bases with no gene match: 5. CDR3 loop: CASSQGELAGGETQYF. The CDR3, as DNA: TGCGCCAGCAGCCAAGGGGAGCTAGCGGGGGGGGAGACCCAGTACTTC.

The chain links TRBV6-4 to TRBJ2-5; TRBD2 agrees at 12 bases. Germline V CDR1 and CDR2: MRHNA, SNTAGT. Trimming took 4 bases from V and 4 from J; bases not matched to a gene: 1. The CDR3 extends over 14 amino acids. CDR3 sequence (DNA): TGTGCCAGCAGTGCTAGCGGGGGGGCAGAGACCCAGTACTTC. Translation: CASSASGGAETQYF.

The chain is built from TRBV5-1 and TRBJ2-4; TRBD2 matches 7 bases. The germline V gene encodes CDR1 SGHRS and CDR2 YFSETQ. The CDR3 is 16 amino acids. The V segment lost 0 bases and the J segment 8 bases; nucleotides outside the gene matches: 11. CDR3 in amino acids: CASSLEGREVGDIQYF. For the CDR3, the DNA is TGCGCCAGCAGCTTGGAGGGACGGGAGGTGGGGGACATTCAGTACTTC.

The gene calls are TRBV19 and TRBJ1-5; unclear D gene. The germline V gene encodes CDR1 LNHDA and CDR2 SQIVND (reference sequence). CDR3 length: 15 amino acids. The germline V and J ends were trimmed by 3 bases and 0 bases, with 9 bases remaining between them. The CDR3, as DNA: TGTGCCAGTAGTATGAGCGGGTATAGCAATCAGCCCCAGCATTTT. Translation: CASSMSGYSNQPQHF.

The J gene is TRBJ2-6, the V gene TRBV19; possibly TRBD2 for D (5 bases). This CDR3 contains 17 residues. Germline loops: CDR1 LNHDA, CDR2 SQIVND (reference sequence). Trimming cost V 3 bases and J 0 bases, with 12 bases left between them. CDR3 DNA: TGTGCCAGTAGTATCTTCACTAGGGCCTCTGGGGCCAACGTCCTGACTTTC. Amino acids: CASSIFTRASGANVLTF.

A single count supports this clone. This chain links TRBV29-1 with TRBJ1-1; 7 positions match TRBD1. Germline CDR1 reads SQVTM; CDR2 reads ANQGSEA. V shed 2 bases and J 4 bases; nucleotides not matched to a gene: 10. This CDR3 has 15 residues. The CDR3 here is CSVESPRGIRTEAFF. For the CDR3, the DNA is TGCAGCGTTGAAAGTCCCAGGGGGATCCGCACTGAAGCTTTCTTT.

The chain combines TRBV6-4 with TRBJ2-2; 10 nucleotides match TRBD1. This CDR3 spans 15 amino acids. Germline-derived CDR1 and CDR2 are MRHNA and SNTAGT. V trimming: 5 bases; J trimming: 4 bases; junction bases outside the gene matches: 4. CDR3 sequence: CASSPRTGGTGELFF. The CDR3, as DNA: TGTGCCAGCAGTCCTCGGACAGGGGGCACCGGGGAGCTGTTTTTT.

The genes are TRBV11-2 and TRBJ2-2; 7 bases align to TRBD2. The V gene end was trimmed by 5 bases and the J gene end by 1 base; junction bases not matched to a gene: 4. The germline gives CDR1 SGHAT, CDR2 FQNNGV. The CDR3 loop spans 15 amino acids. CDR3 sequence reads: CASSPSGLNTGELFF. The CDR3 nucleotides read TGTGCCAGCAGCCCTAGCGGTTTGAACACCGGGGAGCTGTTTTTT.

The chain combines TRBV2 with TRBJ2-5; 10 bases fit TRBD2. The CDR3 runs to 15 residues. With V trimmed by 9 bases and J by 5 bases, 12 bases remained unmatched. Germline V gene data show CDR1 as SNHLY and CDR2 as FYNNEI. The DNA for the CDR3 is TGTGCCAGTAAGAGCGGGAGGGCCCTTTTTGAGACCCAGTACTTC. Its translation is CASKSGRALFETQYF.

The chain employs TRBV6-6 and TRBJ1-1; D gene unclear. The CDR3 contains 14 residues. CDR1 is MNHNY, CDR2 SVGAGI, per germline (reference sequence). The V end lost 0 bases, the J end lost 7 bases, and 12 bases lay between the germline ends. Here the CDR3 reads CASSYSTTEGEAFF. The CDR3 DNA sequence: TGTGCCAGCAGTTACTCGACTACAGAGGGTGAAGCTTTCTTT.

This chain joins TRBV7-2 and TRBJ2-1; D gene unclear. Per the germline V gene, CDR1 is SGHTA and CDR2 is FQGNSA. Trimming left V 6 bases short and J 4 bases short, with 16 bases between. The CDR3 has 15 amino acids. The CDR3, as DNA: TGTGCCAGCAGTTCCGCGTCCTTACCTTACAATGAGCAGTTCTTC. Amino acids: CASSSASLPYNEQFF.

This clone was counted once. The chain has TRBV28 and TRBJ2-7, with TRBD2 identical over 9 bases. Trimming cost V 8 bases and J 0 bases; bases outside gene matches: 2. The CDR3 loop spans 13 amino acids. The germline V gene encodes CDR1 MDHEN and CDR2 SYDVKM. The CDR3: CASRAGGSYEQYF. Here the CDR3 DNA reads TGTGCCAGCCGAGCGGGAGGCTCCTACGAGCAGTACTTC.

The CDR3 loop reads CASSESRQGGTGELFF. CDR3 nucleotide sequence: TGCGCCAGCAGTGAGTCGCGACAGGGGGGTACCGGGGAGCTGTTTTTT. The rearrangement joins TRBV10-1 to TRBJ2-2, with 9 positions matching TRBD1. Germline CDR1 WNHNN, CDR2 SYGVQD (reference sequence). This CDR3 comprises 16 residues. V lost 0 bases to trimming and J lost 5 bases; unmatched junction nucleotides: 4.

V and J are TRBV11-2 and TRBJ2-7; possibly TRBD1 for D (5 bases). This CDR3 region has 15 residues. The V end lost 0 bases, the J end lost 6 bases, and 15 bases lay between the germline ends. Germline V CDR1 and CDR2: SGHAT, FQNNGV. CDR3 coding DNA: TGTGCCAGCAGCTTAGAGGGGCTCGCGGCGATCGAGCAGTACTTC. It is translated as CASSLEGLAAIEQYF.

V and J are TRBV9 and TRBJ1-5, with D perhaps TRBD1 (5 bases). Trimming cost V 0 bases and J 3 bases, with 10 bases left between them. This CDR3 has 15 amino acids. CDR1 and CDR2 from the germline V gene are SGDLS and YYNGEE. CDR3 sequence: CASSVDQGHNQPQHF. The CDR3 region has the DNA TGTGCCAGCAGCGTAGACCAGGGCCACAATCAGCCCCAGCATTTT.

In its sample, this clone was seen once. This chain's CDR3 is CASSLASSYEQYF. The DNA of the CDR3 is TGCGCCAGCAGCTTGGCCAGCTCCTACGAGCAGTACTTC. The chain joins TRBV5-1 to TRBJ2-7; D unresolved. The CDR3 totals 13 residues. Germline loops: CDR1 SGHRS, CDR2 YFSETQ. V lost 0 bases and J lost 0, with 4 bases in between.

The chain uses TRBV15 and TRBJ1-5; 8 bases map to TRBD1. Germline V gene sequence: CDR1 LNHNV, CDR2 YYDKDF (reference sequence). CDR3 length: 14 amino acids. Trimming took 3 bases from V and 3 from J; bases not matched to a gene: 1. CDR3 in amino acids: CATSRGQDNQPQHF. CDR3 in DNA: TGTGCCACCAGCAGGGGACAGGACAATCAGCCCCAGCATTTT.

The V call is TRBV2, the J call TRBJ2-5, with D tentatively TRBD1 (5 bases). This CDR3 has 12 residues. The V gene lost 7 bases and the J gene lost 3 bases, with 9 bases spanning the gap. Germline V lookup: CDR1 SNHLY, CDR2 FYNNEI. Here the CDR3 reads CASIGVEETQYF. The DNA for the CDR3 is TGTGCCAGCATAGGGGTAGAAGAGACCCAGTACTTC.

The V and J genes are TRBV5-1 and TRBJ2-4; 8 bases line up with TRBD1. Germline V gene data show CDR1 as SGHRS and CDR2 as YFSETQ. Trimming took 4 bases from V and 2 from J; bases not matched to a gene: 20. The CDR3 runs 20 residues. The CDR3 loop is CASSVWVLQGGKETKNIQYF. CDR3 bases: TGCGCCAGCAGCGTGTGGGTCCTACAGGGGGGAAAGGAGACCAAAAACATTCAGTACTTC.

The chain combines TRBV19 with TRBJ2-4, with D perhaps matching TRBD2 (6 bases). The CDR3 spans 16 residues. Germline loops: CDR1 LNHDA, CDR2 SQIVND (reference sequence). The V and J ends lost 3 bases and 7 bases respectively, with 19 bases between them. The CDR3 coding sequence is TGTGCCAGTAGTATTATGGAGGGGCCAGCTAGGAACATTCAGTACTTC. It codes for CASSIMEGPARNIQYF.

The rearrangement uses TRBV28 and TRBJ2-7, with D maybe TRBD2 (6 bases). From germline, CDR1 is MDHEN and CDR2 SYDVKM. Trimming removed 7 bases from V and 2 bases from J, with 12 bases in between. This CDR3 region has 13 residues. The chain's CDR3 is CASTPGGTYEQYF. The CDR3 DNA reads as TGTGCCAGCACCCCAGGCGGGACCTACGAGCAGTACTTC.

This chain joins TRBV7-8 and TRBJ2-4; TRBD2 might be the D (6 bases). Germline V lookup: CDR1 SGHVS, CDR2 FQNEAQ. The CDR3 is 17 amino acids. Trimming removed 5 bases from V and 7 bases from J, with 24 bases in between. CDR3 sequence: CASSRLRGIGSVNIQYF. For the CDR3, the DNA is TGTGCCAGCAGCCGCCTTCGGGGGATTGGGTCTGTGAACATTCAGTACTTC.

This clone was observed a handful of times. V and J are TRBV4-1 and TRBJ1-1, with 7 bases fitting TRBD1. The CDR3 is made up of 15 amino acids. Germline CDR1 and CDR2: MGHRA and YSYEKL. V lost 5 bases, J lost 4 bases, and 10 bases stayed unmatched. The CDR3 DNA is TGCGCCAGCAGCTATATCGGGACAGCGCTCACTGAAGCTTTCTTT. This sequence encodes CASSYIGTALTEAFF.

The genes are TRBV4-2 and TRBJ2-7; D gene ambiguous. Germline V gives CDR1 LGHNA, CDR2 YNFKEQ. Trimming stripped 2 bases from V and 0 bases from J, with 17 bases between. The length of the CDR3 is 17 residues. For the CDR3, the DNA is TGTGCCAGCAGCCAACCAGCGCTCACAACCACCTCCTACGAGCAGTACTTC. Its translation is CASSQPALTTTSYEQYF.

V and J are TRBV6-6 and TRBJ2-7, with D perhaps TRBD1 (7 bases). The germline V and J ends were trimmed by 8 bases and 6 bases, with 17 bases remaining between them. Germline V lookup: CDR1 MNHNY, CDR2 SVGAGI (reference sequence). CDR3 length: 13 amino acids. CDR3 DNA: TGTGCCAGCCTGGGGGGACAGCCGGGCGAGCAGTACTTC. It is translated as CASLGGQPGEQYF.

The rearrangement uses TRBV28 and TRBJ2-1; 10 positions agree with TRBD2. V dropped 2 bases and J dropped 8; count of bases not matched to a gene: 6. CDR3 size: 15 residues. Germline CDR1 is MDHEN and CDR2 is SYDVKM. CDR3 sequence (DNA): TGTGCCAGCAGTTTAGGGATTAGCGGGAGGCATGAGCAGTTCTTC. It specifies CASSLGISGRHEQFF.

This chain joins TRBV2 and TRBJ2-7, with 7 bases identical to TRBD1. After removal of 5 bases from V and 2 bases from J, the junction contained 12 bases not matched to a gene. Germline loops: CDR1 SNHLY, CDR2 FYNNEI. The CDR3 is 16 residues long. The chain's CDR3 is CASSQPVHGTAYEQYF. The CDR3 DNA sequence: TGTGCCAGCAGTCAGCCCGTACACGGGACAGCCTACGAGCAGTACTTC.

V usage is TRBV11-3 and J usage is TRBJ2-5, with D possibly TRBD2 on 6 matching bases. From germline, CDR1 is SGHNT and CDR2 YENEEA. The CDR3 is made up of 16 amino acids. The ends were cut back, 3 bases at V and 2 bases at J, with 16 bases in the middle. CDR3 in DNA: TGTGCCAGCAGCTTCCCAAGACTAGAGCTACAAGAGACCCAGTACTTC. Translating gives CASSFPRLELQETQYF.